Listed below are T cell receptor beta chains from one sample, sequenced in a study of patients and donors after allogeneic stem cell transplantation. TCRdb re-analysed the RT-PCR reads in MiXCR, keeping a single row per CDR3 protein. The data show about 24,000 distinct CDR3 sequences, with about 42% seen just once and just under 80% held by the top ten. Sequencing input: blood, either unsorted or a sorted T cell fraction (not recorded which). The origin of the receptors is a human donor who was either an allogeneic HSCT recipient or a stem cell or donor lymphocyte infusion donor (not recorded which). It is not recorded whose cells these are; they may come from a transplant donor. The CDR3 runs from the conserved cysteine through the conserved F or W. D genes are given only for firm matches. Rows may omit the clone size; those that give it use once, few, many or a size class.

abundance: once; j_gene: TRBJ2-5; d_gene: TRBD1; v_gene: TRBV7-9; CDR3aa: CASSLRDREKETQYF; CDR3nt: TGTGCCAGCAGCTTACGGGACAGAGAAAAAGAGACCCAGTACTTC
abundance: NA; j_gene: TRBJ2-7; d_gene: NA; v_gene: TRBV5-1; CDR3aa: CASSSWDTNYEQYF; CDR3nt: TGCGCCAGCAGCTCCTGGGACACAAACTACGAGCAGTACTTC
abundance: NA; j_gene: TRBJ2-4; d_gene: NA; v_gene: TRBV4-2; CDR3aa: CASSQRGAGTLKNIQYF; CDR3nt: TGTGCCAGCAGCCAAAGGGGTGCCGGGACTCTCAAAAACATTCAGTACTTC
abundance: NA; j_gene: TRBJ1-5; d_gene: NA; v_gene: TRBV7-9; CDR3aa: CASTSGLSNQPQHF; CDR3nt: TGTGCCAGCACCTCAGGGTTGAGCAATCAGCCCCAGCATTTT
abundance: NA; j_gene: TRBJ2-3; d_gene: NA; v_gene: TRBV10-3; CDR3aa: CAISVPTGTLADTQYF; CDR3nt: TGTGCCATCAGTGTCCCGACAGGAACCCTTGCAGATACGCAGTATTTT
abundance: few; j_gene: TRBJ1-1; d_gene: NA; v_gene: TRBV7-8; CDR3aa: CASSHRLLEAFF; CDR3nt: TGTGCCAGCAGCCATAGACTCCTGGAAGCTTTCTTT
abundance: NA; j_gene: TRBJ1-5; d_gene: TRBD1; v_gene: TRBV27; CDR3aa: CASSLRPGTGRQPQHF; CDR3nt: TGTGCCAGCAGTTTACGCCCCGGGACAGGGCGCCAGCCCCAGCATTTT
abundance: NA; j_gene: TRBJ1-1; d_gene: NA; v_gene: TRBV6-6; CDR3aa: CASSNRPPERTEAFF; CDR3nt: TGTGCCAGCAGTAACAGACCCCCGGAAAGGACTGAAGCTTTCTTT
abundance: NA; j_gene: TRBJ2-2; d_gene: TRBD2; v_gene: TRBV27; CDR3aa: CASSFRYSGVRTGELFF; CDR3nt: TGTGCCAGCAGTTTCAGATATAGCGGGGTTCGCACCGGGGAGCTGTTTTTT
abundance: NA; j_gene: TRBJ1-1; d_gene: NA; v_gene: TRBV5-8; CDR3aa: CASSLRSGNTEAFF; CDR3nt: TGTGCCAGCAGCTTGAGGTCTGGGAACACTGAAGCTTTCTTT
abundance: NA; j_gene: TRBJ1-1; d_gene: NA; v_gene: TRBV3-1; CDR3aa: CASSQEGGLAFF; CDR3nt: TGTGCCAGCAGCCAAGAAGGTGGATTAGCTTTCTTT
abundance: NA; j_gene: TRBJ2-7; d_gene: NA; v_gene: TRBV10-3; CDR3aa: CAVRDVDEQYF; CDR3nt: TGTGCCGTCCGGGACGTAGACGAGCAGTACTTC
abundance: NA; j_gene: TRBJ1-1; d_gene: NA; v_gene: TRBV7-9; CDR3aa: CASSPRQGWNTEAFF; CDR3nt: TGTGCCAGCAGCCCCCGGCAGGGATGGAACACTGAAGCTTTCTTT
abundance: few; j_gene: TRBJ2-1; d_gene: NA; v_gene: TRBV5-1; CDR3aa: CASSLMGNEQFF; CDR3nt: TGCGCCAGCAGCTTGATGGGGAATGAACAGTTCTTC
abundance: once; j_gene: TRBJ1-1; d_gene: NA; v_gene: TRBV5-1; CDR3aa: CASSLARNTEAFF; CDR3nt: TGCGCCAGCAGCTTGGCCAGAAACACTGAAGCTTTCTTT
abundance: NA; j_gene: TRBJ2-2; d_gene: TRBD1; v_gene: TRBV5-1; CDR3aa: CASSQGVTGELFF; CDR3nt: TGCGCCAGCAGCCAGGGGGTCACCGGGGAGCTGTTTTTT
abundance: NA; j_gene: TRBJ1-2; d_gene: TRBD1; v_gene: TRBV27; CDR3aa: CASSQLTGLGYTF; CDR3nt: TGTGCCAGCAGTCAATTGACAGGGCTGGGCTACACCTTC
abundance: NA; j_gene: TRBJ1-1; d_gene: TRBD1; v_gene: TRBV14; CDR3aa: CASSHGQGGGPEAFF; CDR3nt: TGTGCCAGCAGCCACGGACAGGGTGGTGGGCCTGAAGCTTTCTTT
abundance: NA; j_gene: TRBJ2-3; d_gene: TRBD2; v_gene: TRBV29-1; CDR3aa: CSIWTSGHTDTQYF; CDR3nt: TGCAGCATTTGGACTAGCGGACACACAGATACGCAGTATTTT
abundance: NA; j_gene: TRBJ2-1; d_gene: NA; v_gene: TRBV6-5; CDR3aa: CASSYRGRSYNEQFF; CDR3nt: TGTGCCAGCAGCTACCGGGGGAGATCTTACAATGAGCAGTTCTTC
abundance: NA; j_gene: TRBJ1-5; d_gene: NA; v_gene: TRBV12-3/TRBV12-4; CDR3aa: CASSEQGLLGNQPQHF; CDR3nt: TGTGCCAGCAGTGAACAGGGTTTGTTAGGCAATCAGCCCCAGCATTTT
abundance: few; j_gene: TRBJ2-2; d_gene: NA; v_gene: TRBV7-6; CDR3aa: CASSLWATNTGELFF; CDR3nt: TGTGCCAGCAGCTTATGGGCCACGAACACCGGGGAGCTGTTTTTT
abundance: NA; j_gene: TRBJ2-1; d_gene: NA; v_gene: TRBV5-1; CDR3aa: CASSLPQGVGNYNEQFF; CDR3nt: TGCGCCAGCAGCTTGCCACAGGGTGTAGGGAATTACAATGAGCAGTTCTTC
abundance: NA; j_gene: TRBJ1-1; d_gene: NA; v_gene: TRBV6-4; CDR3aa: CASSQSVGLNTEAFF; CDR3nt: TGTGCCAGCAGTCAATCGGTGGGTCTGAACACTGAAGCTTTCTTT